Following are 23 T cell receptor beta chains from one sample sequenced in a study of T cell clonality in common variable immunodeficiency. Clones were sequenced by immunoSEQ multiplex PCR, and TCRdb holds only the in-frame ones, with some missing. This sample carries 45,000 to 60,000 clones, none of them present only once. Sample: peripheral blood mononuclear cells. The source of these receptors is a person between 18 and 75 years old in good health.

This clone was seen many times. CDR3 DNA (partial): TGTGCCAGCAGTCTCAACCAGGCATATGGC. Protein sequence: CASSLNQAYG. The entire CDR3 protein is CASSLNQAYGYTF. The chain joins TRBV4-2 to TRBJ1-2; the D is unclear. The read terminates 3 residues ahead of where the CDR3 ends, so the germline J gene completes it. V gave up 6 bases and J gave up 5 bases, with 13 bases separating them. This CDR3 region has 13 residues. CDR1 LGHNA and CDR2 YNFKEQ come from the germline V gene.

This clone was seen ten or more times. The read ends 3 residues before the CDR3 terminus; that terminus is restored from the germline J gene. The genes are TRBV30 and TRBJ1-5, with a tentative D call TRBD1 (6 bases). The CDR3 totals 13 residues. Germline V gives CDR1 GTSNPN, CDR2 SVGIG (reference sequence). V lost 1 base to trimming and J lost 7 bases, with 11 bases between them. The CDR3 reads CAWSEGDGQPQHF. Incomplete CDR3 DNA: TGTGCCTGGAGTGAGGGGGACGGGCAGCCC.

This clone was observed a handful of times. Read coverage stops 3 residues before the CDR3 terminus; the germline J gene supplies the remainder. The chain combines TRBV29-1 with TRBJ2-7, with TRBD2 as a possible D gene (6 bases). Trimming removed 8 bases at V and 5 bases at J, with 16 bases between. The CDR3 sequence is 12 residues long. Germline CDR1 SQVTM, CDR2 ANQGSEA. The chain's CDR3 is CSTLGPGDEQYF. CDR3 DNA, as far as it was read: TGCAGCACACTGGGACCGGGGGACGAG.

There are many counts of this clone. The sequence runs out 3 residues before the end of the CDR3; the remainder is reconstructed from the germline J gene. J is TRBJ2-7 and V is TRBV30; tentatively, D is TRBD1 (5 bases). CDR3 size: 14 residues. Trimming stripped 8 bases from V and 4 bases from J, with 21 bases between. Per germline, CDR1 GTSNPN and CDR2 SVGIG (reference sequence). CDR3 sequence reads: CASQETDQLYEQYF. CDR3 DNA (partial): TGTGCCAGCCAAGAGACAGACCAACTTTACGAG.

This clone came up many times. Read sequence stops 3 residues before the CDR3 end, and the germline J gene provides the missing end. This sequence joins TRBV10-1 and TRBJ1-5; perhaps TRBD1 as D (5 bases). Trimming pared 4 bases from V and 2 bases from J, leaving 9 bases between. Germline lookup yields CDR1 WNHNN and CDR2 SYGVQD (reference sequence). This CDR3 comprises 14 residues. CDR3: CASSGGAGNQPQHF. The CDR3 bases that were read are TGCGCCAGCAGTGGAGGGGCAGGCAATCAGCCC.

In this sample, this clone turned up many times. The missing CDR3 end, 3 residues past where the read stops, is filled in from the germline J gene. The chain links TRBV19 to TRBJ2-3; D not certain. The V end was cut by 3 bases, the J end by 0 bases, with 10 bases between. The germline CDR1 and CDR2 sequences are LNHDA and SQIVND (reference sequence). The CDR3 spans 15 residues. Incomplete CDR3 DNA: TGTGCCAGTAGTATCTCCAGTTTTAGCACAGATACG. Its protein is CASSISSFSTDT. The whole CDR3 protein reads CASSISSFSTDTQYF.

This clone was counted ten times or more. Read sequence stops 3 residues before the CDR3 end, and the germline J gene provides the missing end. The rearrangement joins TRBV9 to TRBJ2-3, with 7 bases identical to TRBD2. The CDR3 spans 16 residues. Germline lookup yields CDR1 SGDLS and CDR2 YYNGEE. V gave up 0 bases and J gave up 0 bases; unmatched junction bases: 4. CDR3 protein: CASSVGSGESTDTQYF. CDR3 bases read: TGTGCCAGCAGCGTAGGAAGCGGGGAGAGCACAGATACG.

Ten or more counts support this clone. The read ends 3 residues shy of where the CDR3 ends; the end is completed using the germline J gene. V usage is TRBV30 and J usage is TRBJ2-2; no clear D gene. Germline V lookup: CDR1 GTSNPN, CDR2 SVGIG (reference sequence). The CDR3 is 11 residues long. The V end lost 6 bases, the J end lost 0 bases, and 2 bases lay between the germline ends. CDR3 sequence reads: CACTNTGELFF. The DNA read from the CDR3 is TGTGCCTGTACGAACACCGGGGAG. The whole variable domain, remainder taken from reference TRBV30 and TRBJ2-2, is SQTIHQWPATLVQPVGSPLSLECTVEGTSNPNLYWYRQAAGRGLQLLFYSVGIGQISSEVPQNLSASRPQDRQFILSSKKLLLSDSGFYLCACTNTGELFFGEGSRLTVL.

This clone showed up many times. The read stops 3 residues short of the end of the CDR3; the missing end is completed from the germline J gene. The chain recombines TRBV19 with TRBJ2-5; TRBD2 agrees at 15 bases. The CDR3 extends over 15 amino acids. V shed 4 bases, J shed 4 bases, and the junction held 1 base outside the gene matches. The germline V gene encodes CDR1 LNHDA and CDR2 SQIVND (reference sequence). The CDR3 DNA, read in part, is TGTGCCAGTAGTAGGGGACTAGCGGGGGGAGAGACC. Translating gives CASSRGLAGGET. The whole CDR3 reads CASSRGLAGGETQYF.

This clone has a count of ten or more. The read terminates 3 residues ahead of where the CDR3 ends, so the germline J gene completes it. Different DNA sequences within this sample yield the same CDR3. The chain uses TRBV20-1 and TRBJ2-6; 8 nucleotides line up with TRBD2. Per germline, CDR1 DFQATT and CDR2 SNEGSKA (reference sequence). This CDR3 comprises 18 residues. The J segment lost 0 bases and the V segment lost 3 bases, leaving 10 bases of the junction unmatched. Here the CDR3 reads CSARIGGGSFSGANVLTF. Incomplete CDR3 DNA: TGCAGTGCTAGGATTGGCGGGGGGAGTTTCTCTGGGGCCAACGTC.

The table lists this clone with a few counts. The missing CDR3 end, 3 residues past where the read stops, is filled in from the germline J gene. The gene calls are TRBV30 and TRBJ1-2, with 8 bases that match TRBD1. Germline V lookup: CDR1 GTSNPN, CDR2 SVGIG (reference sequence). This CDR3 contains 14 residues. CDR3 sequence reads: CAWTQGALYNDYTF. The CDR3 DNA, read in part, is TGTGCCTGGACTCAGGGGGCTTTGTACAATGAC.

This clone was counted at least ten times. The read terminates 3 residues ahead of where the CDR3 ends, so the germline J gene completes it. The gene calls are TRBV6-2 or TRBV6-3 and TRBJ1-4; possibly TRBD1 for D (5 bases). Germline CDR1 MNHEY, CDR2 SVGEGT. The CDR3 is 16 amino acids. V was pared by 6 bases and J by 0 bases, with 14 bases between. CDR3 residues: CASSRYPGTTNEKLFF. Incomplete CDR3 DNA: TGTGCCAGCAGCCGATACCCAGGGACAACTAATGAAAAA.

This clone was detected a few times. Read sequence stops 3 residues before the CDR3 end, and the germline J gene provides the missing end. The chain is built from TRBV25-1 and TRBJ1-6, with 8 positions matching TRBD1. In germline, CDR1 is MGHDK, CDR2 SYGVNS. The CDR3 totals 16 residues. Losses at the gene ends were 3 bases for V and 4 bases for J; bases not matched to a gene: 5. The sequenced CDR3 bases are TGTGCCAGCAGTGACGCCGGACAGGGATATAATTCACCC. Encoded protein: CASSDAGQGYNSP. The whole CDR3 reads CASSDAGQGYNSPLHF.

This clone was seen at least ten times. The CDR3 end is not reached by the read, which stops 3 residues before it; the germline J gene fills it in. The chain combines TRBV5-6 with TRBJ1-6; D is possibly TRBD1 (5 bases). CDR1 is SGHDT, CDR2 YYEEEE, per germline. This CDR3 is 14 amino acids long. V was shortened by 0 bases and J by 4 bases, with 5 bases between the two germline ends. The part of the CDR3 DNA that was read is TGTGCCAGCAGCTTGGCAGGGTATAATTCACCC. Translation: CASSLAGYNSP. The CDR3 in its entirety is CASSLAGYNSPLHF. The full variable domain, its missing parts supplied by reference TRBV5-6 and TRBJ1-6, is DAGVTQSPTHLIKTRGQQVTLRCSPKSGHDTVSWYQQALGQGPQFIFQYYEEEERQRGNFPDRFSGHQFPNYSSELNVNALLLGDSALYLCASSLAGYNSPLHFGNGTRLTVT.

In this sample, this clone turned up many times. The CDR3 goes on 3 residues after the read ends, and that part is filled in from the germline J gene. The chain is built from TRBV9 and TRBJ2-1; possible D gene TRBD2, 6 bases. V shed 4 bases and J shed 3 bases, with 14 bases lying between them. The CDR3 runs to 15 residues. Germline CDR1 reads SGDLS; CDR2 reads YYNGEE. CDR3 bases read: TGTGCCAGCAGCACGTCCGGGACTCACTACAATGAG. Translation: CASSTSGTHYNE. The whole CDR3 region reads CASSTSGTHYNEQFF.

This clone was seen at least ten times. The CDR3 goes on 3 residues after the read ends, and that part is filled in from the germline J gene. The V call is TRBV19, the J call TRBJ1-2; maybe TRBD1 (6 bases). Germline-derived CDR1 and CDR2 are LNHDA and SQIVND (reference sequence). CDR3 size: 13 residues. The sequenced CDR3 bases are TGTGCCAGTAGTGCCCACAGGGACGGGGGC. This gives the protein CASSAHRDGG. In full, the CDR3 is CASSAHRDGGYTF.

This clone was seen many times. The DNA ends 3 residues before the CDR3 does, and the rest of the CDR3 is filled in from the germline J gene. The chain carries TRBV5-5 and TRBJ2-3; a weak D match, TRBD1 (5 bases). CDR1 is SGHKS and CDR2 is YYEKEE in the germline V gene (reference sequence). The CDR3 is made up of 13 amino acids. The sequenced part of the CDR3 DNA is TGTGCCAGCAGCCGAGACAGCCAAGAGACG. It encodes CASSRDSQET. The whole CDR3 protein reads CASSRDSQETQYF.

There are a few counts of this clone. The CDR3 extends 3 residues past the end of the read, so its final part is completed from the germline J gene. The J gene is TRBJ2-5, the V gene TRBV2; TRBD1 matches 8 bases. Germline V gene data show CDR1 as SNHLY and CDR2 as FYNNEI. CDR3 length: 13 residues. Trimming at V came to 8 bases and at J to 5 bases, leaving 7 bases not matched to a gene. The sequenced CDR3 bases are TGTGCCAGCCGATGGACAGGGCCGGAGACC. Its translation is CASRWTGPET. The entire CDR3 protein reads CASRWTGPETQYF.

Many counts were recorded for this clone. Coverage ceases 3 residues before the CDR3 finishes, and the germline J gene fills in the end. This chain links TRBV5-6 with TRBJ1-4; a possible D gene is TRBD1 (5 bases). V lost 2 bases to trimming and J lost 8 bases, with 7 bases between them. CDR3 length equals 12 residues. Germline CDR1 and CDR2: SGHDT and YYEEEE. The CDR3 protein is CASSFGGEKLFF. Incomplete CDR3 DNA: TGTGCCAGCAGCTTTGGGGGGGAAAAA.

Details on this clone: The read comes to an end 3 residues before the CDR3 does, leaving the germline J gene to fill in the end. The chain employs TRBV30 and TRBJ2-1, with D maybe TRBD2 (6 bases). The CDR3 is 15 amino acids. Germline V CDR1 and CDR2: GTSNPN, SVGIG (reference sequence). V gave up 3 bases and J gave up 0 bases, with 12 bases separating them. The DNA read from the CDR3 is TGTGCCTGGAGCCTGTTGGGGGGCTCCTACAATGAG. Its protein product is CAWSLLGGSYNE. The entire CDR3 sequence reads CAWSLLGGSYNEQFF.

This clone showed up many times. The sequence runs out 3 residues before the end of the CDR3; the remainder is reconstructed from the germline J gene. The chain uses TRBV13 and TRBJ1-6, with 7 bases lining up with TRBD1. Germline V CDR1 and CDR2: PRHDT, FYEKMQ (reference sequence). V shed 1 base, J shed 10 bases, and the junction held 10 bases outside the gene matches. The CDR3 totals 16 residues. Partial CDR3 DNA: TGTGCCAGCAGCTTAGAGGGCAGGGGGTCAGGATCACCC. Residues: CASSLEGRGSGSP. In full, the CDR3 reads CASSLEGRGSGSPLHF. Full variable domain (outside the CDR3, taken from reference TRBV13 and TRBJ1-6): AAGVIQSPRHLIKEKRETATLKCYPIPRHDTVYWYQQGPGQDPQFLISFYEKMQSDKGSIPDRFSAQQFSDYHSELNMSSLELGDSALYFCASSLEGRGSGSPLHFGNGTRLTVT.

This clone was recorded many times. The CDR3 extends 3 residues past the end of the read, so its final part is completed from the germline J gene. The chain recombines TRBV19 with TRBJ1-5; 7 bases line up with TRBD1. This CDR3 has 14 residues. V shed 2 bases and J 5 bases; nucleotides not matched to a gene: 3. Germline V lookup: CDR1 LNHDA, CDR2 SQIVND (reference sequence). The sequenced part of the CDR3 DNA is TGTGCCAGTAGTATATGGACAGGTGATCAGCCC. Residues: CASSIWTGDQP. The whole CDR3 protein reads CASSIWTGDQPQHF.

This clone showed up just a few times. The sequence runs out 3 residues before the end of the CDR3; the remainder is reconstructed from the germline J gene. The V gene is TRBV2, the J gene TRBJ2-3; 10 bases are shared with TRBD2. From germline, CDR1 is SNHLY and CDR2 FYNNEI. The CDR3 has 18 amino acids. This chain's CDR3 is CASSRAGGPAFVMETQYF. The CDR3 DNA, read in part, is TGTGCCAGCAGTAGAGCGGGGGGGCCAGCCTTTGTCATGGAGACG. Complete variable domain (other parts from reference TRBV2 and TRBJ2-3): EPEVTQTPSHQVTQMGQEVILRCVPISNHLYFYWYRQILGQKVEFLVSFYNNEISEKSEIFDDQFSVERPDGSNFTLKIRSTKLEDSAMYFCASSRAGGPAFVMETQYFGPGTRLTVL.